This TCR beta chain was captured by sequencing in a study of PD-1 blockade in classical Hodgkin lymphoma. Measured with immunoSEQ multiplex PCR; TCRdb has only the in-frame clones, and not every one. The repertoire holds 35,000 to 50,000 clones, with around two thirds as singletons. The time point denotes: cycle 4 day 1 (C4D1), after five to seven weeks of nivolumab. Following autologous stem cell transplantation, relapse occurred in every patient, and exposure to brentuximab vedotin varied. J lost 3 bases, V lost 2 bases, and 3 bases had no gene match. The length of the CDR3 is 14 residues. Germline V gives CDR1 GTSNPN, CDR2 SVGIG (reference sequence). This clone was detected only once.

Sequencing was performed on peripheral blood mononuclear cells (PBMCs), taken before the fourth cycle of nivolumab. This TCR came from a human donor with classical Hodgkin lymphoma. J is TRBJ2-3 and V is TRBV30, with TRBD2 identical over 9 bases. The CDR3, as DNA: TGTGCCTGGAGTTCGGGACTAGCAACAGATACGCAGTATTTT. Translation: CAWSSGLATDTQYF.